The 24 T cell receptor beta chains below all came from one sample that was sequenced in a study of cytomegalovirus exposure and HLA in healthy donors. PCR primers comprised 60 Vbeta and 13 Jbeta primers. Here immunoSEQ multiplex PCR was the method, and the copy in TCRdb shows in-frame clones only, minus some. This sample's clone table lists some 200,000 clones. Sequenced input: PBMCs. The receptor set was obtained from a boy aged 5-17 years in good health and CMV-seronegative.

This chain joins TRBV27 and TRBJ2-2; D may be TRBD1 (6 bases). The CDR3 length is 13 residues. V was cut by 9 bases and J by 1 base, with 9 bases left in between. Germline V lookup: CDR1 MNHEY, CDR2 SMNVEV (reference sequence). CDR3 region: CASQDRNTGELFF. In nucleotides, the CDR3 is TGTGCCAGTCAGGACAGGAACACCGGGGAGCTGTTTTTT.

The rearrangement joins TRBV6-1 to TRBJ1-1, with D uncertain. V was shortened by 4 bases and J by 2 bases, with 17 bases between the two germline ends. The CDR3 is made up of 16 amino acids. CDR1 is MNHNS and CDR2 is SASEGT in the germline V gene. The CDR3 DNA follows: TGTGCCAGCAGTGTTTCATCCCTTAGTCCTAACACTGAAGCTTTCTTT. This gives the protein CASSVSSLSPNTEAFF.

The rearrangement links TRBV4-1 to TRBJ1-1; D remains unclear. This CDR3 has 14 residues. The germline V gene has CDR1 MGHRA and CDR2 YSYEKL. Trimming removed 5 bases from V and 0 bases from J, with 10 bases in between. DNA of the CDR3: TGCGCCAGCAGCGTTGCACCTATGAACACTGAAGCTTTCTTT. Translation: CASSVAPMNTEAFF.

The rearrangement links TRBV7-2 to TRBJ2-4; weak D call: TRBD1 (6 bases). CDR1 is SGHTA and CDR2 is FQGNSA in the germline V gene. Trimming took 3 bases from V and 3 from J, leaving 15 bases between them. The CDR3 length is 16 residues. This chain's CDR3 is CASSFAPTGHKNIQYF. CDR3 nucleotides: TGTGCCAGCAGCTTCGCACCAACAGGGCACAAAAACATTCAGTACTTC.

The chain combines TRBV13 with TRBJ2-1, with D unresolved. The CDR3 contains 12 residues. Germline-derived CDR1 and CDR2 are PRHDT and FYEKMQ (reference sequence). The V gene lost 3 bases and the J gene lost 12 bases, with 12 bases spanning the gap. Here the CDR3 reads CASSLRPRGQFF. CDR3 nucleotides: TGTGCCAGCAGCTTGAGACCCCGCGGGCAGTTCTTC.

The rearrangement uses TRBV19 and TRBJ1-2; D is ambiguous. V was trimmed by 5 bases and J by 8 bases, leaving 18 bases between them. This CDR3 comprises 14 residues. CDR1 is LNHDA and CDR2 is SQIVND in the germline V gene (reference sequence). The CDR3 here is CASSVKPRAGGYTF. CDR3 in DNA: TGTGCCAGTAGTGTCAAACCGAGGGCCGGCGGCTACACCTTC.

CDR3 DNA sequence: TGCAGCGTTGTCCCTACGCCCTCCAACTATGGCTACACCTTC. Translation gives CSVVPTPSNYGYTF. This chain links TRBV29-1 with TRBJ1-2, with no clear D. The V end lost 4 bases, the J end lost 2 bases, and 14 bases lay between the germline ends. The germline gives CDR1 SQVTM, CDR2 ANQGSEA. The CDR3 runs to 14 residues.

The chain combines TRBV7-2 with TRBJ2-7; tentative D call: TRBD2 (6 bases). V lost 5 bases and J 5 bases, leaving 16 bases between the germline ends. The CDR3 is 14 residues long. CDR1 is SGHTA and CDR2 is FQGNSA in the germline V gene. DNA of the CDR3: TGTGCCAGCAGCCCCCGCGGGACGGGAAACGAGCAGTACTTC. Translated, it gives CASSPRGTGNEQYF.

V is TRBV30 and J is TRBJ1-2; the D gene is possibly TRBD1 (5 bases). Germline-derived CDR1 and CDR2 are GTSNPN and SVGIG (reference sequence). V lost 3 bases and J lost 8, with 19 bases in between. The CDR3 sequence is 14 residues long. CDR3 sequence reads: CAWSLGTGVRGYTF. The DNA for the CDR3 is TGTGCCTGGAGCCTGGGAACAGGCGTGCGAGGCTACACCTTC. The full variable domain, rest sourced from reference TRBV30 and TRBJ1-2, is SQTIHQWPATLVQPVGSPLSLECTVEGTSNPNLYWYRQAAGRGLQLLFYSVGIGQISSEVPQNLSASRPQDRQFILSSKKLLLSDSGFYLCAWSLGTGVRGYTFGSGTRLTVV.

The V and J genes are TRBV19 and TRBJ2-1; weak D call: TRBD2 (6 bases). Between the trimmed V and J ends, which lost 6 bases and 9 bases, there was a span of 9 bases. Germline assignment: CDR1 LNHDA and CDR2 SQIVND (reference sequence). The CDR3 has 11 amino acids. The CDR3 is CASSYGGEQFF. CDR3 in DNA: TGTGCCAGTAGCTACGGGGGTGAGCAGTTCTTC. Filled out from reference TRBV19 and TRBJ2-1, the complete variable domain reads DGGITQSPKYLFRKEGQNVTLSCEQNLNHDAMYWYRQDPGQGLRLIYYSQIVNDFQKGDIAEGYSVSREKKESFPLTVTSAQKNPTAFYLCASSYGGEQFFGPGTRLTVL.

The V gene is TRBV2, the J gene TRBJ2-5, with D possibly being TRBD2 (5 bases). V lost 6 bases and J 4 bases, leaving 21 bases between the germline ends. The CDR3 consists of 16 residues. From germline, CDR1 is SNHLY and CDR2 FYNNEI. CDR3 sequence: CASSPKRGSGLETQYF. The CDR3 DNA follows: TGTGCCAGCAGCCCCAAGCGAGGGTCGGGGTTAGAGACCCAGTACTTC.

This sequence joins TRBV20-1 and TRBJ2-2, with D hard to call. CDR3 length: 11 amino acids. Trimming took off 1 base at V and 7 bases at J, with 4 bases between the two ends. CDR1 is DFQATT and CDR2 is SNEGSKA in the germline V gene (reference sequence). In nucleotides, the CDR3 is TGCAGTGCTAGAGTATACGGGGAGCTGTTTTTT. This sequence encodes CSARVYGELFF.

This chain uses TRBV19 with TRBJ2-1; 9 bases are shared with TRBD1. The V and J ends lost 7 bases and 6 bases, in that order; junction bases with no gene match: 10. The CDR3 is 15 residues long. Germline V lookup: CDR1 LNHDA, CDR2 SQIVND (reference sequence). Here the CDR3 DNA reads TGTGCCAGTACCGGTCCCGGGACAGGGTTCAATGAGCAGTTCTTC. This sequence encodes CASTGPGTGFNEQFF. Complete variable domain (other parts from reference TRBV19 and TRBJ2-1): DGGITQSPKYLFRKEGQNVTLSCEQNLNHDAMYWYRQDPGQGLRLIYYSQIVNDFQKGDIAEGYSVSREKKESFPLTVTSAQKNPTAFYLCASTGPGTGFNEQFFGPGTRLTVL.

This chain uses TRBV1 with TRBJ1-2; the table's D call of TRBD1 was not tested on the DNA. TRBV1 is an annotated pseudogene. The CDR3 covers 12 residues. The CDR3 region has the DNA TGCACCAGCTCACCCGACAGAAACGGCTACACCTTC. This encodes CTSSPDRNGYTF.

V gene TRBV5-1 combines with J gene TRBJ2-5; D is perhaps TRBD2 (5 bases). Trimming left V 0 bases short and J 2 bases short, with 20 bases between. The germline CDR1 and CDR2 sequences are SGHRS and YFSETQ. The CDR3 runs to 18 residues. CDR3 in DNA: TGCGCCAGCAGCTTGGTTGGCGGAGGCCAGAGGGAGCAAGAGACCCAGTACTTC. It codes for CASSLVGGGQREQETQYF.

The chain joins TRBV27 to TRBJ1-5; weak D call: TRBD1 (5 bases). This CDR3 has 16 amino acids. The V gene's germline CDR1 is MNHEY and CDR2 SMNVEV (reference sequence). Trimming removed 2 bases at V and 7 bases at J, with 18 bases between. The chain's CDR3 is CASSLSWRGMEQPQHF. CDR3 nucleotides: TGTGCCAGCAGTTTAAGTTGGCGGGGGATGGAGCAGCCCCAGCATTTT.

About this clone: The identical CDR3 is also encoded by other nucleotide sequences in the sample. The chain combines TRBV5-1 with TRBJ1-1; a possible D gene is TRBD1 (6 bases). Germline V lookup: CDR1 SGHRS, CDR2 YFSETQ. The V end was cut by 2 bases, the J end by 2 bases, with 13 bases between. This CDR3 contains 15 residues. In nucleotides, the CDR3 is TGCGCCAGCAGCTTAGCCGGGACATTAAACACTGAAGCTTTCTTT. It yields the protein CASSLAGTLNTEAFF.

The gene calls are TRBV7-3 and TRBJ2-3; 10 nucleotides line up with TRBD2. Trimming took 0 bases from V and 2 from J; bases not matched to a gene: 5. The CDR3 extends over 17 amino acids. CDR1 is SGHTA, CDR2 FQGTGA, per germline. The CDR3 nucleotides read TGTGCCAGCAGCTTAACAGGAGCGGGGGGGCCCACAGATACGCAGTATTTT. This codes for CASSLTGAGGPTDTQYF.

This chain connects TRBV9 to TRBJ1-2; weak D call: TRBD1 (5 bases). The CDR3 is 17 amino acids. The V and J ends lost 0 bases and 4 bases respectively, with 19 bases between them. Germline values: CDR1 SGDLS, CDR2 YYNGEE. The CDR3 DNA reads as TGTGCCAGCAGCGTAGCTATGGACACCAGCACTTCCTATGGCTACACCTTC. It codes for CASSVAMDTSTSYGYTF. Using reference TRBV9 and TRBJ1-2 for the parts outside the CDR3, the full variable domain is DSGVTQTPKHLITATGQRVTLRCSPRSGDLSVYWYQQSLDQGLQFLIQYYNGEERAKGNILERFSAQQFPDLHSELNLSSLELGDSALYFCASSVAMDTSTSYGYTFGSGTRLTVV.

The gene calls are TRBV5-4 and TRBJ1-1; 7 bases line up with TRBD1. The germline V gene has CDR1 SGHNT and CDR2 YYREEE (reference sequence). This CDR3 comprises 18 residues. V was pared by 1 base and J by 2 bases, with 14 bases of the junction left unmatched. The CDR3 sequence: CASSLILLSRGGNTEAFF. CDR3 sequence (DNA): TGTGCCAGCAGCTTGATTCTATTGTCTAGAGGGGGCAACACTGAAGCTTTCTTT.

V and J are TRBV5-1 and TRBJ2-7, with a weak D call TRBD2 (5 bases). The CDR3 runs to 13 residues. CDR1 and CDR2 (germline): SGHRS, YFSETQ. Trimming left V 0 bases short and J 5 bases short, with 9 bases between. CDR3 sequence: CASSLVGINEQYF. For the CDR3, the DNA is TGCGCCAGCAGCTTGGTCGGGATTAACGAGCAGTACTTC.

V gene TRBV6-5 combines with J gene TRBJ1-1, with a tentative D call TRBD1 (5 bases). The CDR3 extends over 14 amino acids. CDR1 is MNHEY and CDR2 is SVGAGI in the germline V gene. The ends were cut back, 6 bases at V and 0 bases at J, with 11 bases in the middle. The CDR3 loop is CASRQDSVNTEAFF. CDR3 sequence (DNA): TGTGCCAGCAGACAAGACAGTGTGAACACTGAAGCTTTCTTT.

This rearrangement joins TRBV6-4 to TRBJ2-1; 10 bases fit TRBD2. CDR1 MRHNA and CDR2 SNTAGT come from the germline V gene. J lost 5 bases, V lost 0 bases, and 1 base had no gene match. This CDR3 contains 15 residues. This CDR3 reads CASSDSAGGHNEQFF. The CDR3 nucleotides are TGTGCCAGCAGTGACTCAGCGGGGGGGCACAATGAGCAGTTCTTC.

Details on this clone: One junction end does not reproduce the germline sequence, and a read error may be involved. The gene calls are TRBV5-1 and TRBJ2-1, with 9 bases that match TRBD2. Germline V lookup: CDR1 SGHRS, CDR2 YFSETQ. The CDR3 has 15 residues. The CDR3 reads CASRLAASGVGEQFF. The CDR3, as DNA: TGCGCCAGCAGATTGGCAGCTAGCGGGGTCGGTGAGCAGTTCTTC.